These 17 T cell receptor beta chains were all obtained from the same sample, sequenced in a study of T cell repertoires in ileal Crohn's disease. Here immunoSEQ multiplex PCR was the method, and the copy in TCRdb shows in-frame clones only, minus some. The sample carries approximately 9,000 clones, roughly 72% recorded once. The specimen was ileal tissue. Receptors originate from an adult with Crohn's disease.

The chain uses TRBV5-1 and TRBJ1-1; 8 bases fit TRBD1. In germline, CDR1 is SGHRS, CDR2 YFSETQ. CDR3 length: 15 amino acids. The J segment lost 1 base and the V segment lost 5 bases, leaving 7 bases of the junction unmatched. Here the CDR3 reads CASRSSGQANTEAFF. CDR3 nucleotides: TGCGCCAGCAGATCGTCGGGACAGGCGAACACTGAAGCTTTCTTT.

V usage is TRBV5-5 and J usage is TRBJ1-6; D perhaps matches TRBD1 (5 bases). The CDR3 spans 14 residues. Trimming took off 0 bases at V and 6 bases at J, with 7 bases between the two ends. Germline V CDR1 and CDR2: SGHKS, YYEKEE (reference sequence). The CDR3 is CASSLGQPNSPLHF. The DNA for the CDR3 is TGTGCCAGCAGCTTGGGACAGCCTAATTCACCCCTCCACTTT. The full variable domain, completed using reference TRBV5-5 and TRBJ1-6, is DAGVTQSPTHLIKTRGQQVTLRCSPISGHKSVSWYQQVLGQGPQFIFQYYEKEERGRGNFPDRFSARQFPNYSSELNVNALLLGDSALYLCASSLGQPNSPLHFGNGTRLTVT.

J is TRBJ2-7 and V is TRBV20-1; D is possibly TRBD1 (5 bases). CDR1 and CDR2 from the germline V gene are DFQATT and SNEGSKA (reference sequence). V shed 6 bases and J shed 6 bases, with 12 bases lying between them. This CDR3 spans 11 amino acids. The CDR3: CSAPRVREQYF. The CDR3 bases are TGCAGTGCCCCCAGGGTTCGCGAGCAGTACTTC.

V gene TRBV6-1 combines with J gene TRBJ2-7; 7 bases are a match to TRBD2. V gave up 2 bases and J gave up 3 bases; unmatched junction bases: 7. The CDR3 runs to 15 residues. The V gene's germline CDR1 is MNHNS and CDR2 SASEGT. CDR3 coding DNA: TGTGCCAGCAGTGAATTGGGGGGGGAACTCTACGAGCAGTACTTC. Protein sequence: CASSELGGELYEQYF.

The genes are TRBV15 and TRBJ2-1; TRBD2 agrees at 14 bases. Germline V gives CDR1 LNHNV, CDR2 YYDKDF (reference sequence). Trimming at V came to 8 bases and at J to 3 bases, leaving 9 bases not matched to a gene. CDR3 length: 17 amino acids. The CDR3 nucleotides read TGTGCCACCGCGACTAGCGGGAGGGCCCCGAGCTACAATGAGCAGTTCTTC. This gives the protein CATATSGRAPSYNEQFF.

The chain joins TRBV7-3 to TRBJ1-2; 8 bases align to TRBD1. Germline loops: CDR1 SGHTA, CDR2 FQGTGA. The V gene end was trimmed by 5 bases and the J gene end by 6 bases; junction bases not matched to a gene: 5. This CDR3 region has 13 residues. CDR3 sequence: CASSGSQGDGYTF. Here the CDR3 DNA reads TGTGCCAGCAGCGGATCACAGGGGGATGGCTACACCTTC.

Only a few counts were recorded for this clone. The rearrangement links TRBV10-3 to TRBJ2-7, with 7 bases lining up with TRBD1. Germline loops: CDR1 ENHRY, CDR2 SYGVKD. Trimming cost V 11 bases and J 2 bases; bases outside gene matches: 9. CDR3 length: 13 residues. This CDR3 reads CAFSRDSTYEQYF. The CDR3 region has the DNA TGTGCCTTCTCCCGGGACAGCACCTACGAGCAGTACTTC.

The genes are TRBV4-1 and TRBJ2-7, with D tentatively TRBD2 (5 bases). The germline V and J ends were trimmed by 4 bases and 1 base, with 8 bases remaining between them. CDR3 size: 13 residues. Looked up from germline, CDR1 is MGHRA and CDR2 is YSYEKL. CDR3 sequence reads: CASSPGGSYEQYF. The CDR3 DNA is TGCGCCAGCAGCCCGGGCGGGTCCTACGAGCAGTACTTC.

V and J are TRBV18 and TRBJ1-6; perhaps TRBD1 as D (6 bases). This CDR3 spans 17 amino acids. Germline V gene sequence: CDR1 KGHSH, CDR2 LQKENI. The V end lost 4 bases, the J end lost 6 bases, and 19 bases lay between the germline ends. CDR3 residues: CASSLTRGPRPNSPLHF. The CDR3 DNA reads as TGTGCCAGCTCACTCACCAGGGGCCCAAGACCTAATTCACCCCTCCACTTT.

The rearrangement joins TRBV10-2 to TRBJ2-6, with a tentative D call TRBD1 (6 bases). Germline V CDR1 and CDR2: WSHSY, SAAADI. The CDR3 runs 16 residues. Trimming took 6 bases from V and 0 from J, leaving 12 bases between them. CDR3 sequence reads: CASRTGPRSGANVLTF. The DNA of the CDR3 is TGCGCCAGCAGAACAGGGCCCCGCTCTGGGGCCAACGTCCTGACTTTC.

This clone was seen just once. V and J are TRBV6-5 and TRBJ2-7; 7 bases fit TRBD1. Germline CDR1 is MNHEY and CDR2 is SVGAGI. The ends lost 2 bases at V and 0 bases at J; junction bases unmatched: 1. The CDR3 length is 14 residues. The CDR3 DNA reads as TGTGCCAGCAGTTACACAGGGGACTCCTACGAGCAGTACTTC. Translated: CASSYTGDSYEQYF.

J is TRBJ1-2 and V is TRBV5-6, with D uncertain. The ends were cut back, 0 bases at V and 4 bases at J, with 16 bases in the middle. Germline CDR1 SGHDT, CDR2 YYEEEE. The CDR3 spans 16 residues. As DNA, the CDR3 is TGTGCCAGCAGCTTGGAAATCGGACTTACTCGCTATGGCTACACCTTC. It is translated as CASSLEIGLTRYGYTF.

J is TRBJ1-3 and V is TRBV12-2; the tabulated D call, TRBD1, remains unverified against the DNA. TRBV12-2 constitutes a pseudogene. This CDR3 region has 15 residues. Here the CDR3 reads CASRGGTGAGNTIYF. The CDR3 DNA sequence: TGTGCAAGTCGCGGGGGGACAGGGGCTGGAAACACCATATATTTT.

CDR3 bases: TGTGCCAGCAGCCCCTCAGGGGCAGCAAGCTACGAGCAGTACTTC. Translated: CASSPSGAASYEQYF. The chain has TRBV6-1 and TRBJ2-7; a possible D gene is TRBD1 (6 bases). Trimming removed 6 bases at V and 3 bases at J, with 18 bases between. Looked up from germline, CDR1 is MNHNS and CDR2 is SASEGT. This CDR3 contains 15 residues.

The gene calls are TRBV5-1 and TRBJ2-4; the match to TRBD1 covers 8 bases. J lost 1 base, V lost 4 bases, and 7 bases had no gene match. Per germline, CDR1 SGHRS and CDR2 YFSETQ. The CDR3 extends over 16 amino acids. In DNA form, the CDR3 reads TGCGCCAGCAGCCCGACAGGGGCGGATGCCAAAAACATTCAGTACTTC. Translated, it gives CASSPTGADAKNIQYF.

This clone was recorded only once. This chain joins TRBV6-5 and TRBJ2-1; TRBD1 aligns across 7 bases. V dropped 0 bases and J dropped 10; count of bases not matched to a gene: 6. This CDR3 has 14 amino acids. Germline CDR1 reads MNHEY; CDR2 reads SVGAGI. The DNA of the CDR3 is TGTGCCAGCAGTTACTCGCCCACAGGGGACGAGCAGTTCTTC. It codes for CASSYSPTGDEQFF.

The chain links TRBV5-1 to TRBJ1-2, with 7 bases lining up with TRBD1. V lost 0 bases to trimming and J lost 4 bases; unmatched junction nucleotides: 3. Per germline, CDR1 SGHRS and CDR2 YFSETQ. This CDR3 has 14 amino acids. The CDR3 protein is CASSLEAGGYGYTF. The CDR3 DNA sequence: TGCGCCAGCAGCTTGGAGGCAGGGGGCTATGGCTACACCTTC. Variable domain in full (rest from reference TRBV5-1 and TRBJ1-2): KAGVTQTPRYLIKTRGQQVTLSCSPISGHRSVSWYQQTPGQGLQFLFEYFSETQRNKGNFPGRFSGRQFSNSRSEMNVSTLELGDSALYLCASSLEAGGYGYTFGSGTRLTVV.